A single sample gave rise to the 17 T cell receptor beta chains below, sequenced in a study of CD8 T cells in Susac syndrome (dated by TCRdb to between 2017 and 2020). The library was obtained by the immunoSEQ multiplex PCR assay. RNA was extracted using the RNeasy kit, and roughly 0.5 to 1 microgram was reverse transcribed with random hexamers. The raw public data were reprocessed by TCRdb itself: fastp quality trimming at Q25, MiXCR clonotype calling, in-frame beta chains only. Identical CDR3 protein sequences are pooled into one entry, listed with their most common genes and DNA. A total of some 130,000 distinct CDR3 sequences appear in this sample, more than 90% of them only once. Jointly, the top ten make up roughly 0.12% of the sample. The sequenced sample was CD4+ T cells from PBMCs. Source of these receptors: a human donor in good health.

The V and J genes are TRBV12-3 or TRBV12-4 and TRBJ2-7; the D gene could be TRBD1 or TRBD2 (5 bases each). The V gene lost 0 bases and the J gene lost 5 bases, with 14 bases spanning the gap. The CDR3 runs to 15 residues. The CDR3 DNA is TGTGCCAGCAGTTTAGCCGGGACCCCGACTAACGAGCAGTACTTC. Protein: CASSLAGTPTNEQYF.

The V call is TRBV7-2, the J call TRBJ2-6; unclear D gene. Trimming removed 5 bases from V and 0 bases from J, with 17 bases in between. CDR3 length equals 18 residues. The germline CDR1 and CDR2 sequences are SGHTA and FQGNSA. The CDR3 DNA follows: TGTGCCAGCAGCCAGGCGATTACGTCGGGCTCTGGGGCCAACGTCCTGACTTTC. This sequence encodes CASSQAITSGSGANVLTF.

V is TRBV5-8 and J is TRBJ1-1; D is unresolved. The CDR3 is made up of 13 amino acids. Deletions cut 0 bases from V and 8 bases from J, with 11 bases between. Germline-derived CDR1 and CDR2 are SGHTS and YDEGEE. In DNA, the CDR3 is TGTGCCAGCAGCTTGGGTAGAACACTCGAAGCTTTCTTT. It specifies CASSLGRTLEAFF.

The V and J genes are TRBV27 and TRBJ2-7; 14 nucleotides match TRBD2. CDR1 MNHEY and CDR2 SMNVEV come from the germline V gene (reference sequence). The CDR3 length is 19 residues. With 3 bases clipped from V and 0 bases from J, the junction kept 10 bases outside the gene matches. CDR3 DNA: TGTGCCAGCAGTTTGACCGGGACTAGCGGGAGAGACCTCTCCTACGAGCAGTACTTC. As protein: CASSLTGTSGRDLSYEQYF.

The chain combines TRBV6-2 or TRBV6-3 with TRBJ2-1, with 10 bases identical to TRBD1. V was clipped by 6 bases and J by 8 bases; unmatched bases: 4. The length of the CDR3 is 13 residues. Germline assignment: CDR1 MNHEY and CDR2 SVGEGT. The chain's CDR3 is CASRTGGGDEQFF. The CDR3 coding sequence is TGTGCCAGCAGGACAGGGGGCGGCGATGAGCAGTTCTTC.

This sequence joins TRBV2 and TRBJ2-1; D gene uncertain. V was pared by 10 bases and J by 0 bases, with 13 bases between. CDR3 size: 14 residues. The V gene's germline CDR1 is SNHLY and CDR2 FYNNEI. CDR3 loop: CATSLRSSYNEQFF. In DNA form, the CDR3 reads TGTGCCACCTCACTGAGAAGCTCCTACAATGAGCAGTTCTTC.

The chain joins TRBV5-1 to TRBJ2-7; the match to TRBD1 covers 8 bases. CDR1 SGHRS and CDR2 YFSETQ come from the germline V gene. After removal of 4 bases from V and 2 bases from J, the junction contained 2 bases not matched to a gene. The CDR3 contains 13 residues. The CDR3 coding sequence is TGCGCCAGCAGCGTGACAGGGGCCTACGAGCAGTACTTC. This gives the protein CASSVTGAYEQYF.

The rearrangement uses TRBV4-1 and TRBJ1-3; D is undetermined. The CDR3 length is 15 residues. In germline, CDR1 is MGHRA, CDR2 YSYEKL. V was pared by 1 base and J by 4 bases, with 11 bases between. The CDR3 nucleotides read TGCGCCAGCAGCCAAGGTCCCTCAACGGGAAACACCATATATTTT. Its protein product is CASSQGPSTGNTIYF.

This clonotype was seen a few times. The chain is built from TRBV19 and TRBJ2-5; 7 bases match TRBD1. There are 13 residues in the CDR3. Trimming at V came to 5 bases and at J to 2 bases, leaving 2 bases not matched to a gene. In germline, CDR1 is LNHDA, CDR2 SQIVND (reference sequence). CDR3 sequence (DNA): TGTGCCAGTAGTTCGGGACAGCAAGAGACCCAGTACTTC. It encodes CASSSGQQETQYF.

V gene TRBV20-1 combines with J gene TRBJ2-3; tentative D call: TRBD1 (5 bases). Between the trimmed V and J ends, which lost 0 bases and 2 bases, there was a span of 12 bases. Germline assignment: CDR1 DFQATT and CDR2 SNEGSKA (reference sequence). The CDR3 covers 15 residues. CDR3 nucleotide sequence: TGCAGTGCTAGAGATGCCAGGGCCCTCACAGATACGCAGTATTTT. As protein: CSARDARALTDTQYF.

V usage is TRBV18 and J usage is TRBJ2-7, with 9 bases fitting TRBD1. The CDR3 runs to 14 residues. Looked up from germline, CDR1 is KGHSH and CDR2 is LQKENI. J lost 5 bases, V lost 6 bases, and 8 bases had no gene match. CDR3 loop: CASSRGQGFDEQYF. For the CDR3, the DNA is TGTGCCAGCTCCCGCGGACAGGGGTTCGACGAGCAGTACTTC.

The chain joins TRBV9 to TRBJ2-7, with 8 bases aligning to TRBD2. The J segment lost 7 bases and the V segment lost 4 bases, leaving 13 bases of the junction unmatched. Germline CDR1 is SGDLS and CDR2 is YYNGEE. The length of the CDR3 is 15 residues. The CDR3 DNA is TGTGCCAGCAGCCCTCGGGTAGCGGGACTGGGGGAGCAGTACTTC. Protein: CASSPRVAGLGEQYF. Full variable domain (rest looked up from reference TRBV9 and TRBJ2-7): DSGVTQTPKHLITATGQRVTLRCSPRSGDLSVYWYQQSLDQGLQFLIQYYNGEERAKGNILERFSAQQFPDLHSELNLSSLELGDSALYFCASSPRVAGLGEQYFGPGTRLTVT.

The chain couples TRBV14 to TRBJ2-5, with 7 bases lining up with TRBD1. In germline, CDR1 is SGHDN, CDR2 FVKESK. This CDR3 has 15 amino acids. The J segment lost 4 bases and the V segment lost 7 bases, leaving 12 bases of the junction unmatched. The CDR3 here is CASNHPGQPRETQYF. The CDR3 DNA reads TGTGCCAGCAACCATCCGGGACAGCCTAGAGAGACCCAGTACTTC.

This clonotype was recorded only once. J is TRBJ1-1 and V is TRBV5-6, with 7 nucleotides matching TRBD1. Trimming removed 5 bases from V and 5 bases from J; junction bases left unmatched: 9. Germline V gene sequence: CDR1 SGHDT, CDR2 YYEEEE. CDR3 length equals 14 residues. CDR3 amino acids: CASSRYRGSTEAFF. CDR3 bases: TGTGCCAGCAGTCGATACAGGGGAAGTACTGAAGCTTTCTTT. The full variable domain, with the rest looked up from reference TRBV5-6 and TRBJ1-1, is DAGVTQSPTHLIKTRGQQVTLRCSPKSGHDTVSWYQQALGQGPQFIFQYYEEEERQRGNFPDRFSGHQFPNYSSELNVNALLLGDSALYLCASSRYRGSTEAFFGQGTRLTVV.

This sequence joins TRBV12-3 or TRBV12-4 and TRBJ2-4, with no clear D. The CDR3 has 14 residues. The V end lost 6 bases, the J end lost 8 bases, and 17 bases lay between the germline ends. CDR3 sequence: CASSPSRRTDIQYF. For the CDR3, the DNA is TGTGCCAGCAGCCCGTCCCGTAGAACGGACATTCAGTACTTC.

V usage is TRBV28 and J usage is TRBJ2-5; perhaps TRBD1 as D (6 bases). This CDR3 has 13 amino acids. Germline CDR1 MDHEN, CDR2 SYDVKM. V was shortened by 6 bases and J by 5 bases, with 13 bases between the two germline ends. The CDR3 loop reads CASSYRVGETQYF. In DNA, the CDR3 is TGTGCCAGCAGCTACAGGGTTGGGGAGACCCAGTACTTC.

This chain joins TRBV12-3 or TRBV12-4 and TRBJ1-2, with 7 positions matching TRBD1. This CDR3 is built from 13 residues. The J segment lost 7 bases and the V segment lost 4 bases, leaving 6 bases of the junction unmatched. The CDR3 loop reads CASSSSQGVGYTF. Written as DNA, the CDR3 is TGTGCCAGCAGTTCGTCGCAGGGGGTTGGCTACACCTTC.